This TCR beta chain was sequenced during a study of blood T cell repertoires in COVID-19. The CDR3 extends over 11 amino acids. The germline V gene encodes CDR1 DFQATT and CDR2 SNEGSKA (reference sequence). V lost 6 bases to trimming and J lost 6 bases, with 11 bases between them. TCRdb's copy holds only in-frame clones and misses some; the assay was immunoSEQ multiplex PCR. The sample holds around 250,000 clones; approximately 86% are singletons and the top ten take 7.1%. Sequencing used peripheral blood. The genes are TRBV20-1 and TRBJ2-5, with D tentatively TRBD2 (6 bases). This receptor was identified in an older woman with active or convalescent COVID-19. CDR3 sequence: CSAPGGKTQYF. In DNA form, the CDR3 reads TGCAGTGCACCAGGAGGGAAGACCCAGTACTTC.